The source of this TCR beta chain is a study of cytomegalovirus exposure and HLA in healthy donors (dated by TCRdb to 2017 to 2019). Study-wide context: According to a later analysis, one platform produced both the roughly 110 validation repertoires and the roughly 650 repertoires of the first cohort. The study aimed to test whether signatures of past pathogen exposure could be identified by cataloging public T cell receptors. Along with the approximately 700-subject first cohort, a separate validation cohort of over 90 different subjects was used. To predict cytomegalovirus infection status, the study combined high-throughput TCR immunosequencing, statistical association of individual TCRs with disease status, and machine learning. Broad study findings and their caveats: A later analysis lacked HLA typing for the validation cohort, so it scored co-occurrence in that cohort across all 120 or so repertoires. In a later analysis, TCRs clustered in the first cohort were found to also tend to co-occur in the roughly 130 validation repertoires, with approximately 93% of cluster scores above 0. In vitro tests confirmed that a few of the cytomegalovirus-associated TCR beta chains recognize cytomegalovirus antigens. The study gave a list of about 160 TCR beta chains associated with cytomegalovirus. According to the authors, the approach could potentially be generalized to other disease states and immunological phenotypes. While some public TCRs were present in many individuals, most TCR sequences turned up only very rarely across donors. The classifier was reported to diagnose cytomegalovirus status with high specificity and sensitivity in both the original cohort and the validation cohort.

Measured from the cysteine to the phenylalanine, the CDR3 is 18 residues long. The sequence is cut down to CDR3 DNA, 54 bases in frame from base 1. Ends trimmed: V by 5 bases, J by 2 bases; bases unmatched to a gene: 12. For CDR1 and CDR2, the germline V gene lists SGHNT and YENEEA. The donors were included in the validation cohort of over a hundred subjects, a group kept apart from the roughly 670-subject first cohort. Comments on this clone: The antigen it recognizes is unknown. Base qualities are not recorded, but no much larger clone differs from it by a single base.

Libraries were made using the immunoSEQ multiplex PCR assay. In the paper's pipeline: To diagnose cytomegalovirus status from the catalog of TCR beta chain sequences, a statistical classification framework was built. TCRdb's version of the immuneACCESS table is confined to in-frame rearrangements and falls short of the full clone set. An unresolved V gene accounts for under half of the shortfall where checked; the remainder is of unknown origin. The D gene and trimming were derived from the DNA, and the V and J assignments and clone size from that table. The sample records almost 70,000 clones, approximately 96% of which are singletons. Clones ranked in the top ten supply more than 4% of the sample.

Source material: PBMCs. The sequence was collected from a woman aged 18-29 years in good health and CMV-seropositive. The sequence is built from TRBV11-3 and TRBJ2-7, and TRBD2 matches 13 of the central bases. The DNA sequence is TGTGCCAGCAGCACCGTTCGGAGGGGACTAGCGGGAACCTACGAGCAGTACTTC. Its amino acids are CASSTVRRGLAGTYEQYF. Beyond the CDR3, the reference TRBV11-3 and TRBJ2-7 genes provide the residues; the full variable domain reads: EAGVVQSPRYKIIEKKQPVAFWCNPISGHNTLYWYLQNLGQGPELLIRYENEEAVDDSQLPKDRFSAERLKGVDSTLKIQPAELGDSAVYLCASSTVRRGLAGTYEQYFGPGTRLTVT.